A single T cell receptor (beta chain) is shown here with its context. The PCR had 60 Vbeta and 13 Jbeta primers. Profiled with immunoSEQ multiplex PCR; TCRdb holds only in-frame clones, not every one. Among 95,000 to 100,000 clones listed, more than 70% were seen once. This sample was included in a study of cytomegalovirus exposure and HLA in healthy donors. Per germline, CDR1 SGHRS and CDR2 YFSETQ. With 1 base removed from V and 4 bases from J, the gap between germline ends came to 17 bases. The CDR3 is 16 amino acids. The chain is built from TRBV5-1 and TRBJ2-5; tentative D call: TRBD1 (6 bases). Sequences were obtained from PBMCs. The receptor was isolated from a young man in good health and CMV-seronegative. CDR3 region: CASSLSSRGFPETQYF. The DNA for the CDR3 is TGCGCCAGCAGCTTGTCGTCCAGGGGTTTTCCAGAGACCCAGTACTTC.